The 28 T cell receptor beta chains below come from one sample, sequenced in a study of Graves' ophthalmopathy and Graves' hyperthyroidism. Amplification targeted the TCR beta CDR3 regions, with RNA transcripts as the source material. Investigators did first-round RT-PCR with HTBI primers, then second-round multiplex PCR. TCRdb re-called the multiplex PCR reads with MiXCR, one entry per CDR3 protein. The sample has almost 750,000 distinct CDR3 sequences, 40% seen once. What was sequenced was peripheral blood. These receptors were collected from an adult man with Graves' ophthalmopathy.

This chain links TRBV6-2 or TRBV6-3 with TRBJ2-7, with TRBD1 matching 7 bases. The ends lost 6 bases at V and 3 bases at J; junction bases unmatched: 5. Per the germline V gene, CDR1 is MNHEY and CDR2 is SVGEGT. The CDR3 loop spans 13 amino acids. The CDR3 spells CASRRTGLYEQYF. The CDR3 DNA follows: TGTGCCAGCAGGAGGACAGGCCTCTACGAGCAGTACTTC.

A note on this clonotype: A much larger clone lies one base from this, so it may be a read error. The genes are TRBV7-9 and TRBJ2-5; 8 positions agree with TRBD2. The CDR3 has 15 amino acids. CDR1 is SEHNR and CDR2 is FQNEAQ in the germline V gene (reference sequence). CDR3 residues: CASSTGLAVLEAQYF. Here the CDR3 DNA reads TGTGCCAGCAGCACCGGACTAGCCGTGTTAGAGGCCCAGTACTTC.

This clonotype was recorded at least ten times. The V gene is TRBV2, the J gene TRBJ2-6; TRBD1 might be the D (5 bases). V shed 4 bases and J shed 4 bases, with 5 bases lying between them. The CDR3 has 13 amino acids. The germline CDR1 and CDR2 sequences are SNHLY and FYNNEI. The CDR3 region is CASSGTGANVLTF. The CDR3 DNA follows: TGTGCCAGCAGTGGGACAGGGGCCAACGTCCTGACTTTC.

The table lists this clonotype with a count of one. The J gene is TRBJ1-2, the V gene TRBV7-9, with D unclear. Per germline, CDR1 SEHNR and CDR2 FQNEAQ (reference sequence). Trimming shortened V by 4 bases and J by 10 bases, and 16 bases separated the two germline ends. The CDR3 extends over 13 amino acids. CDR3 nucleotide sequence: TGTGCCAGCAGCTCCCCGAAGGCGGGAGACTACACCTTC. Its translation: CASSSPKAGDYTF. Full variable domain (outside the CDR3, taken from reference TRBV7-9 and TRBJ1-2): DTGVSQNPRHKITKRGQNVTFRCDPISEHNRLYWYRQTLGQGPEFLTYFQNEAQLEKSRLLSDRFSAERPKGSFSTLEIQRTEQGDSAMYLCASSSPKAGDYTFGSGTRLTVV.

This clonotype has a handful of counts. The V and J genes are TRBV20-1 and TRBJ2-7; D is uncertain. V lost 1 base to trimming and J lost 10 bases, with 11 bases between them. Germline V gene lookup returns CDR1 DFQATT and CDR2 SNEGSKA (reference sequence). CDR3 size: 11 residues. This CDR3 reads CSARVVTHQYF. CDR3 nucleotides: TGCAGTGCTAGAGTCGTGACTCATCAGTACTTC.

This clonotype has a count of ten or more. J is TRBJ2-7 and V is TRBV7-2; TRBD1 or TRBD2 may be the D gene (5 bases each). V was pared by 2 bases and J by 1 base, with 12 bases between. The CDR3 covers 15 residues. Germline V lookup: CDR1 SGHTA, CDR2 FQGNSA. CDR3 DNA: TGTGCCAGCAGCTTATGGGGCGGAGGATCCTACGAGCAGTACTTC. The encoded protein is CASSLWGGGSYEQYF. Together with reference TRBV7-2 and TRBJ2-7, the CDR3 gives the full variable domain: GAGVSQSPSNKVTEKGKDVELRCDPISGHTALYWYRQSLGQGLEFLIYFQGNSAPDKSGLPSDRFSAERTGGSVSTLTIQRTQQEDSAVYLCASSLWGGGSYEQYFGPGTRLTVT.

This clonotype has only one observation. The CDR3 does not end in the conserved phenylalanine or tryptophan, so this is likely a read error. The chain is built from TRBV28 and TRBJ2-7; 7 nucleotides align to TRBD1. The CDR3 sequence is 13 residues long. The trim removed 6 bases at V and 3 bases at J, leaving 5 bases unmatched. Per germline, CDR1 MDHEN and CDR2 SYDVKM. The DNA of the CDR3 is TGTGCCAGCAGCGACAGGGACATCTACGAGCAGTACTGC. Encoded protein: CASSDRDIYEQYC.

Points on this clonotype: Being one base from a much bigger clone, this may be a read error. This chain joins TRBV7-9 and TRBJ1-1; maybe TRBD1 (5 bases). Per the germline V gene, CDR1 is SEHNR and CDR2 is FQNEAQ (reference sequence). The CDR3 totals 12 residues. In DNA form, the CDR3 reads TGTACCAGCAGCTTAGGGGCTCTCGATACTTTCTTT. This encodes CTSSLGALDTFF. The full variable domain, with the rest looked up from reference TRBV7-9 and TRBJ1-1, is DTGVSQNPRHKITKRGQNVTFRCDPISEHNRLYWYRQTLGQGPEFLTYFQNEAQLEKSRLLSDRFSAERPKGSFSTLEIQRTEQGDSAMYLCTSSLGALDTFFGQGTRLTVV.

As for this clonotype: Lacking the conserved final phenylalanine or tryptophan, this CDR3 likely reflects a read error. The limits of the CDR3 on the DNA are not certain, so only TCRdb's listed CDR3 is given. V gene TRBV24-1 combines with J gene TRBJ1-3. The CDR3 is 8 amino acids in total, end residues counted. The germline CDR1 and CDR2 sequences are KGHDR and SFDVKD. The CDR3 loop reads CATSDPGC.

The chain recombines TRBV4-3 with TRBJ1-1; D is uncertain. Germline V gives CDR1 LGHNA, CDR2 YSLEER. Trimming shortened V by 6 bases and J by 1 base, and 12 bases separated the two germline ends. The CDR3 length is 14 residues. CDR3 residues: CASRVYGRNTEAFF. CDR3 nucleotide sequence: TGCGCCAGCAGAGTGTACGGGAGGAACACTGAAGCTTTCTTT.

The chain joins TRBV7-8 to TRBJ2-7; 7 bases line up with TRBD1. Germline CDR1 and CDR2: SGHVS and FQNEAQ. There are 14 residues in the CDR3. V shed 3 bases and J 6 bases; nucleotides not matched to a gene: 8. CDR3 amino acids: CASSFRDSDCEQYF. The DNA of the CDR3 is TGTGCCAGCAGCTTCCGGGACAGCGACTGCGAGCAGTACTTC.

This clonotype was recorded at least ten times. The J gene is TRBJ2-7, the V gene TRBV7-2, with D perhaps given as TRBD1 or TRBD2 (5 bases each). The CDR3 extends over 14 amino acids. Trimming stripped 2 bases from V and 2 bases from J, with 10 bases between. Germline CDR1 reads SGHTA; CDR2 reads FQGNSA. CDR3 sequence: CASSLNWGPYEQYF. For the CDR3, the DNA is TGTGCCAGCAGCTTAAATTGGGGACCCTACGAGCAGTACTTC.

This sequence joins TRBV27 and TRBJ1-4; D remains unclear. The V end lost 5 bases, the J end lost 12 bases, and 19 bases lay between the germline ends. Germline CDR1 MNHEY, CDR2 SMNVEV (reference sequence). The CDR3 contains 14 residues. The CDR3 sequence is CASSPLPDGEELFF. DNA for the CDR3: TGTGCCAGCAGTCCTCTCCCGGACGGTGAGGAACTGTTTTTT.

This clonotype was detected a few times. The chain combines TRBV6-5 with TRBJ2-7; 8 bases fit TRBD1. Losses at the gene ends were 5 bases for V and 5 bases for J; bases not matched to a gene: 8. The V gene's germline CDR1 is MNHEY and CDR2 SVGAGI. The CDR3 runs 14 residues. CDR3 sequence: CASSPGQGRNEQYF. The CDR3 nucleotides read TGTGCCAGCAGTCCCGGACAGGGTAGGAACGAGCAGTACTTC.

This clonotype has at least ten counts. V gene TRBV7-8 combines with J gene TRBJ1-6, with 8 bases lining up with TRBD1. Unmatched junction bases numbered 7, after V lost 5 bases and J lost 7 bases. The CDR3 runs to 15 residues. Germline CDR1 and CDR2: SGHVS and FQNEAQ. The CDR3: CASSLQGDRNSPLHF. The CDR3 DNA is TGTGCCAGCAGCCTACAGGGGGATAGGAATTCACCCCTCCACTTT.

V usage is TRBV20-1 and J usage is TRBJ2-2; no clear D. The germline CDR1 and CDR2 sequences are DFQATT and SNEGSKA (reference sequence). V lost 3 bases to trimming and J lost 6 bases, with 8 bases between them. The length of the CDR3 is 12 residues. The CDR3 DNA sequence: TGCAGTGCTAGTAGCTCCCCCGGGGAGCTGTTTTTT. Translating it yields CSASSSPGELFF.

The DNA for the CDR3 is TGTGCCATCAGTGTGGGTCAGGGCAACGAGCAGTACTTC. Protein: CAISVGQGNEQYF. The chain recombines TRBV10-3 with TRBJ2-7, with D possibly matching TRBD1 (5 bases). V was shortened by 4 bases and J by 5 bases, with 12 bases between the two germline ends. This CDR3 has 13 residues. CDR1 ENHRY and CDR2 SYGVKD come from the germline V gene.

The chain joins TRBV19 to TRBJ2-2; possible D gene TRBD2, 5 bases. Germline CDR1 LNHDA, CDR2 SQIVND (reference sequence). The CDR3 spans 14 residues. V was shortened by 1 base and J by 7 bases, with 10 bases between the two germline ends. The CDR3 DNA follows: TGTGCCAGTAGTATAGGAGGGATTAACGGGGAGCTGTTTTTT. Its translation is CASSIGGINGELFF.

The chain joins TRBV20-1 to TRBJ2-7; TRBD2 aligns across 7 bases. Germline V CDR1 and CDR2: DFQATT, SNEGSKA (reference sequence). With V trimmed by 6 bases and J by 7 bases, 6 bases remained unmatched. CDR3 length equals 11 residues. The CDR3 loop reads CSARLSGEQYF. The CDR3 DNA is TGCAGTGCCAGACTTAGCGGGGAGCAGTACTTC.

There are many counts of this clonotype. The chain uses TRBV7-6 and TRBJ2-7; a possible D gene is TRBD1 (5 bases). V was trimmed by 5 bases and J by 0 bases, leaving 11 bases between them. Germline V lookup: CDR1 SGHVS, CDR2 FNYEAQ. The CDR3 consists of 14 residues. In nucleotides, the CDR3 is TGTGCCAGCAGCCCACAGGCAGGCTCCTACGAGCAGTACTTC. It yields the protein CASSPQAGSYEQYF.

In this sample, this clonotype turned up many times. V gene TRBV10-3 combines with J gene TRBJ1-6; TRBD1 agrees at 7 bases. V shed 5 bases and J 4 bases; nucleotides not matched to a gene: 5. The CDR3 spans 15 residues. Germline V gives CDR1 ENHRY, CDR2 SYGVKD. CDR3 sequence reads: CAISLDRDYNSPLHF. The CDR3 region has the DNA TGTGCCATCAGTCTAGACAGGGATTATAATTCACCCCTCCACTTT.

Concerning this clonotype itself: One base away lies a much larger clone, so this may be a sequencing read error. The chain's CDR3 is CASSEPGGGTAYEQYF. In DNA form, the CDR3 reads TGTGCCAGCAGTGAACCTGGCGGCGGAACGGCCTACGAGCAGTACTTC. V gene TRBV25-1 combines with J gene TRBJ2-7; D is ambiguous. Trimming pared 2 bases from V and 2 bases from J, leaving 16 bases between. Germline-derived CDR1 and CDR2 are MGHDK and SYGVNS. The CDR3 is 16 residues long.

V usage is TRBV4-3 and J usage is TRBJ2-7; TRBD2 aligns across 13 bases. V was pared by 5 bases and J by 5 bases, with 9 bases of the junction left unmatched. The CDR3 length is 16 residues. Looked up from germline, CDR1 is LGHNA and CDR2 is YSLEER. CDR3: CASSLLAGGPRDEQYF. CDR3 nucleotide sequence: TGCGCCAGCAGCTTACTAGCGGGAGGGCCTCGGGACGAGCAGTACTTC.

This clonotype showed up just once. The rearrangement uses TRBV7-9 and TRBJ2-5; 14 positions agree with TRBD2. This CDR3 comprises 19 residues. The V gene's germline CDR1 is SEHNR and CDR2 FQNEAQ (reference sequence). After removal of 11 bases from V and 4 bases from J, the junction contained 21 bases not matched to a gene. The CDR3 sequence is CAGGTSGSQDTGRVETQYF. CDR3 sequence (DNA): TGTGCCGGGGGGACTAGCGGGAGCCAAGATACGGGACGGGTAGAGACCCAGTACTTC.

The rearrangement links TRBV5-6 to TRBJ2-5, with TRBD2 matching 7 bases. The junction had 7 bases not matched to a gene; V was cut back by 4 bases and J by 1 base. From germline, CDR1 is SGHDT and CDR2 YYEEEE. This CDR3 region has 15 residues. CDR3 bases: TGTGCCAGCAGCCCGACGGGAGGCTCCCAAGAGACCCAGTACTTC. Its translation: CASSPTGGSQETQYF.

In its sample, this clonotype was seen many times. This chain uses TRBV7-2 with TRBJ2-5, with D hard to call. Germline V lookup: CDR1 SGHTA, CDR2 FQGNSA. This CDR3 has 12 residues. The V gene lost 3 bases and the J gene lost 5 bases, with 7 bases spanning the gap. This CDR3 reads CASSLQTETQYF. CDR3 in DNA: TGTGCCAGCAGCTTGCAGACCGAGACCCAGTACTTC.

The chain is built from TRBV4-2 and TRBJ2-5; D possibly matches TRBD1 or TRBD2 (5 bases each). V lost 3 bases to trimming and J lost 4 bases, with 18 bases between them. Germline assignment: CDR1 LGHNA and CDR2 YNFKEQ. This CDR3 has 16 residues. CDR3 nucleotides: TGTGCCAGCAGCCAGGGCGACCTCCAGGGACGAGAGACCCAGTACTTC. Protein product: CASSQGDLQGRETQYF.

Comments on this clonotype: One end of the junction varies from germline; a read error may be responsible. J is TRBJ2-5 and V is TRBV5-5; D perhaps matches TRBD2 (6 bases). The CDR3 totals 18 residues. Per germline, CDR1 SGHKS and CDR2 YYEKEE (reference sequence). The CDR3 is CASSLRESGYNPRETQYF. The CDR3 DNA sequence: TGCGCCAGCAGCTTAAGAGAGAGCGGGTATAATCCGAGGGAGACCCAGTACTTC.